Following are 30 T cell receptor beta chains from one sample sequenced in a study of early T cells in non-severe SARS-CoV-2 infection (dated by TCRdb to 2020 to 2023). Library construction relied on 5' RACE. Sequencing took place on a NextSeq 500. TCRdb applied fastp at Q25 and MiXCR to the public reads, then kept only in-frame beta chains. Each CDR3 protein gets just one entry, which takes the most common genes and DNA from the rows behind it. Present in this sample are tens of thousands of distinct CDR3 sequences, about 12% of which were seen just once. The ten most abundant clones make up about 4% of the sample. The sequencing sample was made of whole blood. The receptors come from an adult who was a healthcare worker with PCR-confirmed SARS-CoV-2 infection or an uninfected control (not recorded which).

There are many counts of this clonotype. DNA of the CDR3: TGCAGTGCCCGGGGACTAGCGGCCCGAACGCAGTATTTT. Residues: CSARGLAARTQYF. V usage is TRBV20-1 and J usage is TRBJ2-3, with 11 nucleotides matching TRBD2. With 6 bases clipped from V and 9 bases from J, the junction kept 8 bases outside the gene matches. This CDR3 is built from 13 residues. Germline-derived CDR1 and CDR2 are DFQATT and SNEGSKA (reference sequence).

V gene TRBV28 combines with J gene TRBJ2-7; no clear D. The V gene lost 5 bases and the J gene lost 5 bases, with 22 bases spanning the gap. Germline V CDR1 and CDR2: MDHEN, SYDVKM. The CDR3 loop spans 16 amino acids. CDR3: CASSPYKGITTHEQYF. CDR3 nucleotides: TGTGCCAGCAGTCCCTACAAGGGTATCACCACCCACGAGCAGTACTTC.

This clonotype was counted ten times or more. The V gene is TRBV2, the J gene TRBJ2-7, with 8 bases that match TRBD2. Trimming cost V 1 base and J 6 bases; bases outside gene matches: 11. Germline CDR1 reads SNHLY; CDR2 reads FYNNEI. The CDR3 is 16 amino acids. The CDR3, as DNA: TGTGCCAGCAGTGAAGGACTAGCGCGCCCCGCCCTCGAGCAGTACTTC. It specifies CASSEGLARPALEQYF.

This CDR3 is CAISELRRGGIGTEAFF. In nucleotides, the CDR3 is TGTGCCATCAGTGAGCTACGTAGGGGCGGAATTGGCACTGAAGCTTTCTTT. The chain employs TRBV10-3 and TRBJ1-1, with a possible D match to TRBD1 (5 bases). CDR3 length: 17 residues. Trimming stripped 2 bases from V and 4 bases from J, with 20 bases between. CDR1 is ENHRY, CDR2 SYGVKD, per germline.

This clonotype was seen repeatedly, ten times or more. The chain is built from TRBV21-1 and TRBJ1-2. TRBV21-1 is a pseudogene segment. The CDR3 runs to 14 residues. The CDR3 region is CASSKAAGNYGYTF. DNA of the CDR3: TGTGCCAGCAGCAAAGCGGCGGGGAACTATGGCTACACCTTC.

This clonotype occurred many times. CDR3 sequence: CASSQEGTSRETQYF. CDR3 bases: TGTGCCAGCAGCCAAGAAGGAACTAGCCGGGAGACCCAGTACTTC. The chain couples TRBV3-1 to TRBJ2-5, with D possibly being TRBD2 (6 bases). Germline V lookup: CDR1 LGHDT, CDR2 YNNKEL (reference sequence). Trimming took off 0 bases at V and 5 bases at J, with 13 bases between the two ends. The CDR3 consists of 15 residues.

This clonotype is medium-sized in the sample. This chain links TRBV28 with TRBJ2-5; no clear D gene. Germline V lookup: CDR1 MDHEN, CDR2 SYDVKM. V was shortened by 3 bases and J by 2 bases, with 7 bases between the two germline ends. This CDR3 comprises 13 residues. The CDR3 bases are TGTGCCAGCAGTTTTCTCGGACAAGAGACCCAGTACTTC. It encodes CASSFLGQETQYF.

This clonotype was observed a handful of times. The chain is built from TRBV5-4 and TRBJ2-7; 7 bases agree with TRBD2. Looked up from germline, CDR1 is SGHNT and CDR2 is YYREEE (reference sequence). V shed 1 base and J 3 bases; nucleotides not matched to a gene: 7. This CDR3 has 15 amino acids. The CDR3 loop is CASSLSGLGVYEQYF. The CDR3 DNA sequence: TGTGCCAGCAGCTTGTCTGGACTAGGAGTCTACGAGCAGTACTTC. Filled out from reference TRBV5-4 and TRBJ2-7, the complete variable domain reads ETGVTQSPTHLIKTRGQQVTLRCSSQSGHNTVSWYQQALGQGPQFIFQYYREEENGRGNFPPRFSGLQFPNYSSELNVNALELDDSALYLCASSLSGLGVYEQYFGPGTRLTVT.

This chain uses TRBV29-1 with TRBJ2-7; 9 positions agree with TRBD2. V lost 5 bases to trimming and J lost 0 bases; unmatched junction nucleotides: 11. The germline gives CDR1 SQVTM, CDR2 ANQGSEA. The CDR3 sequence is 16 residues long. The CDR3 is CSVRGASGTFSYEQYF. In DNA form, the CDR3 reads TGCAGCGTTCGAGGGGCTAGCGGGACATTCTCCTACGAGCAGTACTTC.

This rearrangement joins TRBV7-7 to TRBJ2-1; 7 nucleotides line up with TRBD1. CDR3 size: 15 residues. V was clipped by 5 bases and J by 3 bases; unmatched bases: 7. CDR1 is SSHAT, CDR2 FNYEAQ, per germline (reference sequence). The CDR3, as DNA: TGTGCCAGCAGCCCGCGACAGGGAGACTACAATGAGCAGTTCTTC. It specifies CASSPRQGDYNEQFF.

Here the CDR3 DNA reads TGTGCCTGGAGCAACGGAGCGGCTAATGAAAAACTGTTTTTT. It specifies CAWSNGAANEKLFF. This sequence joins TRBV30 and TRBJ1-4; D not certain. The length of the CDR3 is 14 residues. Trimming stripped 3 bases from V and 3 bases from J, with 11 bases between. CDR1 GTSNPN and CDR2 SVGIG come from the germline V gene (reference sequence).

Only a few counts were recorded for this clonotype. The chain couples TRBV5-6 to TRBJ1-5, with D possibly being TRBD1 (5 bases). The CDR3 runs 14 residues. Per the germline V gene, CDR1 is SGHDT and CDR2 is YYEEEE. V was cut by 2 bases and J by 7 bases, with 13 bases left in between. CDR3 region: CASSFGGRGQPQHF. In DNA, the CDR3 is TGTGCCAGCAGCTTCGGGGGGAGAGGCCAGCCCCAGCATTTT.

A remark on this clonotype: A much larger clone differs from this one at a single base, so this may be a read error. The chain couples TRBV28 to TRBJ1-2, with no clear D. Germline assignment: CDR1 MDHEN and CDR2 SYDVKM. Trimming took 3 bases from V and 3 from J, leaving 8 bases between them. The CDR3 totals 13 residues. CDR3 amino acids: CASSFQNDYGYTF. The DNA for the CDR3 is TGTGCCAGCAGTTTTCAAAATGACTATGGCTACACCTTC.

There are many counts of this clonotype. This chain joins TRBV27 and TRBJ2-7, with 10 bases lining up with TRBD2. V lost 5 bases to trimming and J lost 6 bases; unmatched junction nucleotides: 7. Germline V gene data show CDR1 as MNHEY and CDR2 as SMNVEV (reference sequence). This CDR3 is built from 14 residues. CDR3 loop: CASSPRTSGLEQYF. The CDR3 DNA is TGTGCCAGCAGTCCCCGGACTAGCGGACTCGAGCAGTACTTC.

This clonotype is classed as medium-sized. The chain has TRBV6-6 and TRBJ2-4; 9 positions agree with TRBD2. Germline assignment: CDR1 MNHNY and CDR2 SVGAGI (reference sequence). The CDR3 has 18 amino acids. J gave up 0 bases and V 6 bases, and 12 bases lay outside the gene matches. In DNA form, the CDR3 reads TGTGCCAGCAGCCTGGGAGGAGCGGGAGGCCTAGCCAAAAACATTCAGTACTTC. As protein: CASSLGGAGGLAKNIQYF.

The rearrangement links TRBV29-1 to TRBJ2-7; D gene unclear. With 6 bases removed from V and 0 bases from J, the gap between germline ends came to 9 bases. Germline loops: CDR1 SQVTM, CDR2 ANQGSEA. The CDR3 is made up of 12 amino acids. CDR3 DNA sequence: TGCAGCGTGCGGTATAGCTCCTACGAGCAGTACTTC. Protein: CSVRYSSYEQYF.

Of note for this clonotype: This clone may be a read error of a much larger clone one base away. The V call is TRBV19, the J call TRBJ1-2; D unresolved. Germline V gene lookup returns CDR1 LNHDA and CDR2 SQIVND (reference sequence). This CDR3 is built from 11 residues. CDR3 sequence reads: CASSGLYVYTF. In nucleotides, the CDR3 is TGTGCCAGTAGTGGGCTCTATGTCTACACCTTC.

This clonotype was seen ten or more times. V gene TRBV29-1 combines with J gene TRBJ2-3; 8 bases align to TRBD2. The CDR3 consists of 13 residues. Germline trimming cut 3 bases from V and 4 bases from J; bases unmatched to any gene: 3. In germline, CDR1 is SQVTM, CDR2 ANQGSEA. CDR3 sequence reads: CSVDQRGPDTQYF. The CDR3, as DNA: TGCAGCGTTGACCAGCGGGGGCCAGATACGCAGTATTTT.

This clonotype was counted at least ten times. The J gene is TRBJ1-5, the V gene TRBV19; 9 nucleotides match TRBD1. The CDR3 covers 15 residues. Per the germline V gene, CDR1 is LNHDA and CDR2 is SQIVND (reference sequence). V gave up 4 bases and J gave up 3 bases; unmatched junction bases: 4. CDR3 amino acids: CASSRGQGFNQPQHF. The CDR3 region has the DNA TGTGCCAGTAGTAGGGGACAGGGTTTCAATCAGCCCCAGCATTTT. The full variable domain, with the rest looked up from reference TRBV19 and TRBJ1-5, is DGGITQSPKYLFRKEGQNVTLSCEQNLNHDAMYWYRQDPGQGLRLIYYSQIVNDFQKGDIAEGYSVSREKKESFPLTVTSAQKNPTAFYLCASSRGQGFNQPQHFGDGTRLSIL.

This clonotype is categorized as medium-sized (0.01 to 0.1%). The J gene is TRBJ2-7, the V gene TRBV6-2 or TRBV6-3, with D perhaps given as TRBD1 or TRBD2 (5 bases each). Looked up from germline, CDR1 is MNHEY and CDR2 is SVGEGT. The CDR3 sequence is 14 residues long. The ends were cut back, 5 bases at V and 1 base at J, with 12 bases in the middle. CDR3 nucleotide sequence: TGTGCCAGCAGTGAGGGACCCACTTCCTACGAGCAGTACTTC. The encoded protein is CASSEGPTSYEQYF.

The V and J genes are TRBV20-1 and TRBJ2-1, with 7 bases identical to TRBD2. Germline V gene lookup returns CDR1 DFQATT and CDR2 SNEGSKA (reference sequence). J lost 0 bases, V lost 1 base, and 12 bases had no gene match. This CDR3 comprises 18 residues. DNA of the CDR3: TGCAGTGCTAGAGCTCTCGAAGCTAGCGGAAGCTCCTACAATGAGCAGTTCTTC. Amino acids: CSARALEASGSSYNEQFF.

This chain connects TRBV29-1 to TRBJ1-2, with TRBD1 matching 7 bases. Losses at the gene ends were 6 bases for V and 1 base for J; bases not matched to a gene: 8. Germline values: CDR1 SQVTM, CDR2 ANQGSEA. The CDR3 runs 14 residues. Here the CDR3 reads CSVPTSGGNYGYTF. CDR3 nucleotide sequence: TGCAGCGTCCCGACCTCAGGGGGTAACTATGGCTACACCTTC.

Ten or more counts support this clonotype. The gene calls are TRBV28 and TRBJ2-6; D uncertain. V was clipped by 7 bases and J by 2 bases, with 9 bases between them. This CDR3 has 14 residues. CDR1 and CDR2 (germline): MDHEN, SYDVKM. CDR3 nucleotides: TGTGCCAGCACGGGTGGCCCTGGGGCCAACGTCCTGACTTTC. Translated, it gives CASTGGPGANVLTF.

The chain links TRBV29-1 to TRBJ2-7, with 7 bases identical to TRBD1. After removal of 4 bases from V and 2 bases from J, the junction contained 11 bases not matched to a gene. Germline V CDR1 and CDR2: SQVTM, ANQGSEA. There are 15 residues in the CDR3. This chain's CDR3 is CSVAEGALTAYEQYF. The CDR3 nucleotides are TGCAGCGTTGCTGAGGGGGCCCTAACCGCCTACGAGCAGTACTTC.

This clonotype turned up a few times. V usage is TRBV29-1 and J usage is TRBJ2-7; D is tentatively TRBD1 or TRBD2 (5 bases each). CDR1 is SQVTM and CDR2 is ANQGSEA in the germline V gene. V lost 5 bases, J lost 1 base, and 12 bases lay in between. The CDR3 is 13 residues long. The CDR3 region has the DNA TGCAGCGTTCGTAGAGGGGCATCCTACGAGCAGTACTTC. Amino acids: CSVRRGASYEQYF.

The CDR3 region has the DNA TGTGCCAGCAGCTTACGAACAGCTAATCAGCCCCAGCATTTT. Protein product: CASSLRTANQPQHF. The chain joins TRBV5-4 to TRBJ1-5; D is uncertain. This CDR3 contains 14 residues. CDR1 SGHNT and CDR2 YYREEE come from the germline V gene (reference sequence). Trimming cost V 2 bases and J 4 bases, with 10 bases left between them.

This clonotype was seen more than once but under ten times. CDR3 amino acids: CASSLVPEPYEQYF. For the CDR3, the DNA is TGTGCCAGCAGCTTAGTGCCCGAACCCTACGAGCAGTACTTC. This sequence joins TRBV7-9 and TRBJ2-7; D remains unclear. CDR1 and CDR2 from the germline V gene are SEHNR and FQNEAQ (reference sequence). The CDR3 is 14 amino acids. The germline V and J ends were trimmed by 1 base and 2 bases, with 9 bases remaining between them.

There are many counts of this clonotype. The J gene is TRBJ2-4, the V gene TRBV19; TRBD2 might be the D (5 bases). With 5 bases removed from V and 0 bases from J, the gap between germline ends came to 14 bases. This CDR3 region has 16 residues. The germline gives CDR1 LNHDA, CDR2 SQIVND (reference sequence). CDR3: CASSLEGHLAKNIQYF. The CDR3 DNA is TGTGCCAGTAGTCTCGAGGGTCATTTAGCCAAAAACATTCAGTACTTC.

This clonotype occurred once. A much larger clone is a single base away; this may be a read error. The chain is built from TRBV27 and TRBJ2-7; 7 bases are shared with TRBD1. CDR1 and CDR2 from the germline V gene are MNHEY and SMNVEV (reference sequence). The junction had 10 bases not matched to a gene; V was cut back by 6 bases and J by 8 bases. The CDR3 has 13 amino acids. CDR3 sequence reads: CASSPGRGYKQYF. CDR3 in DNA: TGTGCCAGCAGCCCCGGCAGGGGGTACAAGCAGTACTTC.

This clonotype was seen at least ten times. This chain links TRBV28 with TRBJ2-7, with D perhaps matching TRBD1 (5 bases). The V end was cut by 7 bases, the J end by 3 bases, with 13 bases between. The CDR3 contains 13 residues. Germline loops: CDR1 MDHEN, CDR2 SYDVKM. The CDR3 loop is CASNSQGVYEQYF. For the CDR3, the DNA is TGTGCCAGCAATTCTCAGGGTGTCTACGAGCAGTACTTC.